This is a list of T cell receptor beta chains from one sample in a study of CD8 T cells in Susac syndrome. MiXCR, run by TCRdb on the immunoSEQ multiplex PCR reads, gives a single entry per CDR3 protein. The sample consists of 350,000 to 550,000 distinct CDR3 sequences, around 83% of them appearing once. Sequenced: CD8+ T cells from PBMCs. The origin of the receptors is a human donor with multiple sclerosis. Both conserved end residues are part of each CDR3. A D gene is named only where the DNA matches it firmly. Part of the rows lack a size; the others show once, few, many or a class for expanded clones.

TGCAGCGCCGAGGGCAGCCGGAACACTGAAGCTTTCTTT | CSAEGSRNTEAFF | TRBJ1-1 | NA | NA | TRBV29-1
TGTGCCAGCAGACCTTGGGGGCAGACACTCCTCCCATTTGGGGAGCTGTTTTTT | CASRPWGQTLLPFGELFF | TRBJ2-2 | NA | NA | TRBV7-9
TGTGCCAGCAGCTTAATTCCGACAGGGTTATACAATGAGCAGTTCTTC | CASSLIPTGLYNEQFF | TRBJ2-1 | NA | TRBD1 | TRBV7-7
TGCAGTGCTAGAGGGGGCAGGAGATACGAGCAGTACTTC | CSARGGRRYEQYF | TRBJ2-7 | NA | NA | TRBV20-1
TGTGCCACCAGTGACCTTCCAGGGGAGGGAAAACTGTTTTTT | CATSDLPGEGKLFF | TRBJ1-4 | NA | NA | TRBV24-1
TGTGCCAGCAGCTCTTCGGACAGGGCGGTAGTCTATGGCTACACCTTC | CASSSSDRAVVYGYTF | TRBJ1-2 | NA | TRBD1 | TRBV7-9
TGTGCCTGGAGTGTACTGGGGGGCGAGCAGTACTTC | CAWSVLGGEQYF | TRBJ2-7 | NA | NA | TRBV30
TGTGCCAGCACCCCAACTATAAACGGGAACACCGGGGAGCTGTTTTTT | CASTPTINGNTGELFF | TRBJ2-2 | NA | NA | TRBV12-3/TRBV12-4
TGTGCCTGGAGTGGATGGGGGGACTCTGGGGCCAACGTCCTGACTTTC | CAWSGWGDSGANVLTF | TRBJ2-6 | NA | NA | TRBV30
TGTGCCAGCAGTGAAGTCACAGGGGCCACCTACAATGAGCAGTTCTTC | CASSEVTGATYNEQFF | TRBJ2-1 | NA | TRBD1 | TRBV2
TGTGCCAGCATGGACCAGGACGCCTCCGGGGGTCTCGAGCAGTACTTC | CASMDQDASGGLEQYF | TRBJ2-7 | NA | NA | TRBV6-1
TGTGCCAGCAGCGCAGAAATCGATTCCTACAATGAGCAGTTCTTC | CASSAEIDSYNEQFF | TRBJ2-1 | NA | NA | TRBV11-2
TGTGCCAGCAGCCGGGATAGCGGATCTTACTACGAGCAGTACTTC | CASSRDSGSYYEQYF | TRBJ2-7 | NA | NA | TRBV3-1
TGCAGTGCTAGAGGTGCCCCGCGGGGGAGCACAGATACGCAGTATTTT | CSARGAPRGSTDTQYF | TRBJ2-3 | NA | TRBD2 | TRBV20-1
TGTGCCTGGAGTGAAACAAAGGGATCTGAAGCTTTCTTT | CAWSETKGSEAFF | TRBJ1-1 | NA | NA | TRBV30
TGTGCCAGCAGTTTGCAGGCATCCTACGAGCAGTACTTC | CASSLQASYEQYF | TRBJ2-7 | NA | NA | TRBV28
TGTGCCAGCAGTACAACAGGCGATGAGCAGTTCTTC | CASSTTGDEQFF | TRBJ2-1 | NA | NA | TRBV12-3/TRBV12-4
TGTGCCAGTAGTATCAGGGACGACACTGAAGCTTTCTTT | CASSIRDDTEAFF | TRBJ1-1 | NA | NA | TRBV19
TGTGCCAGCAGTTACTCGAGGGATACCCCTAACTCCTATAATTCACCCCTCCACTTT | CASSYSRDTPNSYNSPLHF | TRBJ1-6 | NA | NA | TRBV6-2/TRBV6-3
TGTGCCAGTAGTATCCGGGACAACCAAGAGACCCAGTACTTC | CASSIRDNQETQYF | TRBJ2-5 | NA | NA | TRBV19
TGTGCCAGCAGCCTCGGAAGGGAGGGGGGGATCCAAGAGACCCAGTACTTC | CASSLGREGGIQETQYF | TRBJ2-5 | NA | NA | TRBV4-2
TGTGCCAGCAGTGAGCTCTTGGGGGGGAGCACTGAAGCTTTCTTT | CASSELLGGSTEAFF | TRBJ1-1 | NA | NA | TRBV25-1
TGCAGTGCTAGAGATCTGGCGGGAGCTCTCTACGAGCAGTACTTC | CSARDLAGALYEQYF | TRBJ2-7 | NA | TRBD2 | TRBV20-1
TGTGCCAGCAGTGTGACAGCCACCTCTGGGGCCAACGTCCTGACTTTC | CASSVTATSGANVLTF | TRBJ2-6 | NA | NA | TRBV12-3/TRBV12-4
TGTGCCAGCAGCTCGCCGGGACAGGGCTCTTCCGAGCAGTACTTC | CASSSPGQGSSEQYF | TRBJ2-7 | NA | TRBD1 | TRBV7-9
TGCGCCAGCAGCCCGGGACAGGGTAGCGACGAGCAGTACTTC | CASSPGQGSDEQYF | TRBJ2-7 | NA | TRBD1 | TRBV5-1
TGTGCCAGCAGCCCCCCGTCGGGGGTCTATTCCCACGAGCAGTACTTC | CASSPPSGVYSHEQYF | TRBJ2-7 | NA | NA | TRBV3-1
TGCGCCAGCAGCCAAGACCAACTAGCGGGAGGGAACAATGAGCAGTTCTTC | CASSQDQLAGGNNEQFF | TRBJ2-1 | NA | TRBD2 | TRBV4-1
TGTGCCAGCAGTAAGGGGGAATACCAAGAGACCCAGTACTTC | CASSKGEYQETQYF | TRBJ2-5 | NA | NA | TRBV27
TGTGCCAGCAGCTTAGGGCAGGGAAGGTCAGAGACCCAGTACTTC | CASSLGQGRSETQYF | TRBJ2-5 | few | NA | TRBV7-6
TGTGCCAGCAGCCCCTGGGACAGGGGTCGGACTGAAGCTTTCTTT | CASSPWDRGRTEAFF | TRBJ1-1 | NA | TRBD1 | TRBV11-2
TGCGCCAGCAGCCTCTTGCCAGGGGCTGGGGCCAACGTCCTGACTTTC | CASSLLPGAGANVLTF | TRBJ2-6 | NA | NA | TRBV4-1
TGTGCCAGCAGTGATTTTCTCGAGGACACTGAAGCTTTCTTT | CASSDFLEDTEAFF | TRBJ1-1 | once | NA | TRBV6-1
TGTGCCAGCAGTGAATTCGAGCCGTACCATGAGCAGTTCTTC | CASSEFEPYHEQFF | TRBJ2-1 | NA | NA | TRBV25-1
TGTGCCACTATGGCAGAAGCTGAAGCTTTCTTT | CATMAEAEAFF | TRBJ1-1 | NA | NA | TRBV4-2
TGTGCCAGCAGCTTCGGTATACTTCTCGGACAGGGGTACGAGACCCAGTACTTC | CASSFGILLGQGYETQYF | TRBJ2-5 | NA | TRBD1 | TRBV7-9
TGTGCCAGCAGCCCGCTGCCGGGTACCTCCTACAATGAGCAGTTCTTC | CASSPLPGTSYNEQFF | TRBJ2-1 | NA | NA | TRBV3-1
TGTGCCAGCACTCCAAGCTCTGGAAACACCATATATTTT | CASTPSSGNTIYF | TRBJ1-3 | few | NA | TRBV12-3/TRBV12-4
TGTGCCAGCAGCGGGGGGACTTTTGGCTACGAGCAGTACTTC | CASSGGTFGYEQYF | TRBJ2-7 | NA | TRBD2 | TRBV2
TGTGCCAGCAGCTTCCTACAGGGGACCAACTATGGCTACACCTTC | CASSFLQGTNYGYTF | TRBJ1-2 | NA | TRBD1 | TRBV7-9
TGTGCCATCAGTGAGGGGGGTGGAGACTCCTACGAGCAGTACTTC | CAISEGGGDSYEQYF | TRBJ2-7 | few | NA | TRBV10-3